Listed here are 2 T cell receptor beta chains from one sample, sequenced in a study of long-term antiretroviral therapy in people with HIV. Survey-level immunoSEQ v3.0 assays were run. Only in-frame clones appear in the TCRdb table, and some are missing; sequencing was by immunoSEQ multiplex PCR. The profile shows tens of thousands of clones, roughly 82% of them singletons. The sample here was unsorted PBMCs, taken 3 years after starting antiretroviral therapy. The receptors were sampled from a middle-aged man with HIV.

The J gene is TRBJ2-2, the V gene TRBV6-1; no definite D call. The ends were cut back, 4 bases at V and 3 bases at J, with 9 bases in the middle. The germline V gene has CDR1 MNHNS and CDR2 SASEGT. The CDR3 has 14 amino acids. CDR3 coding DNA: TGTGCCAGCAGTGGGATTCCCGACACCGGGGAGCTGTTTTTT. This gives the protein CASSGIPDTGELFF.

The chain links TRBV4-3 to TRBJ2-3; maybe TRBD1 (6 bases). Between the trimmed V and J ends, which lost 2 bases and 4 bases, there was a span of 16 bases. The CDR3 length is 16 residues. In germline, CDR1 is LGHNA, CDR2 YSLEER. CDR3 region: CASSQRFGGGSDTQYF. The CDR3 region has the DNA TGCGCCAGCAGCCAACGATTTGGGGGCGGGTCAGATACGCAGTATTTT.